The 20 T cell receptor beta chains listed next were all sequenced from one sample in a study of cytomegalovirus exposure and HLA in healthy donors. This PCR relied on a set of 60 Vbeta primers and 13 Jbeta primers. Sequencing was performed with immunoSEQ multiplex PCR; in TCRdb, only in-frame clones are kept and a portion is missing. The sample consists of 220,000 or so clones, 75% of them appearing once. Sequences were obtained from PBMCs. These receptors all come from a woman aged 25 to 39 in good health and CMV-seronegative.

In this sample, this clone turned up a few times. This rearrangement joins TRBV5-1 to TRBJ1-4, with a weak D call TRBD1 (5 bases). CDR3 length: 14 residues. From germline, CDR1 is SGHRS and CDR2 YFSETQ. Trimming removed 0 bases from V and 8 bases from J, with 11 bases in between. CDR3 bases: TGCGCCAGCAGCTTGGGGCAGGGAGGGGAAAAACTGTTTTTT. Translation: CASSLGQGGEKLFF.

The CDR3 spells CASSPSRDRVGGYTF. The CDR3 DNA reads as TGTGCCAGTAGTCCGTCCCGGGACAGAGTGGGAGGCTACACCTTC. V and J are TRBV19 and TRBJ1-2; TRBD1 matches at 7 bases. The CDR3 contains 15 residues. V lost 5 bases, J lost 8 bases, and 14 bases stayed unmatched. Germline CDR1 and CDR2: LNHDA and SQIVND (reference sequence).

The CDR3 coding sequence is TGTGCCTGGAGTCCTCCGGGACAGGGTGGCCACGAGCAGTACTTC. This translates into CAWSPPGQGGHEQYF. The chain couples TRBV30 to TRBJ2-7; TRBD1 aligns across 9 bases. The germline CDR1 and CDR2 sequences are GTSNPN and SVGIG (reference sequence). J gave up 5 bases and V 2 bases, and 10 bases lay outside the gene matches. The CDR3 is 15 amino acids.

J is TRBJ1-2 and V is TRBV6-6; possible D gene TRBD1, 5 bases. The V and J ends lost 6 bases and 1 base respectively, with 12 bases between them. CDR1 and CDR2 (germline): MNHNY, SVGAGI (reference sequence). The CDR3 length is 14 residues. CDR3 protein: CASRLTERNYGYTF. CDR3 DNA sequence: TGTGCCAGCAGGCTGACAGAACGTAACTATGGCTACACCTTC.

The chain uses TRBV30 and TRBJ1-1; 8 nucleotides line up with TRBD1. Germline trimming cut 3 bases from V and 10 bases from J; bases unmatched to any gene: 10. The CDR3 has 13 amino acids. The germline V gene has CDR1 GTSNPN and CDR2 SVGIG (reference sequence). The CDR3 sequence: CAWRPTGASRAFF. DNA for the CDR3: TGTGCCTGGAGGCCGACAGGGGCTTCGAGAGCTTTCTTT.

The V gene is TRBV29-1, the J gene TRBJ2-3; D may be TRBD2 (7 bases). The V gene's germline CDR1 is SQVTM and CDR2 ANQGSEA. V lost 4 bases and J 6 bases, leaving 20 bases between the germline ends. The CDR3 totals 15 residues. The CDR3 DNA sequence: TGCAGCGTTGGAGGGGGGTTTGTCGGGGGGGATACGCAGTATTTT. Its translation is CSVGGGFVGGDTQYF.

The chain has TRBV4-1 and TRBJ2-1; perhaps TRBD1 as D (6 bases). CDR3 length equals 12 residues. Germline V CDR1 and CDR2: MGHRA, YSYEKL. V was pared by 4 bases and J by 6 bases, with 7 bases between. Written as DNA, the CDR3 is TGCGCCAGCAGCCCAGGGGTCAATGAGCAGTTCTTC. This gives the protein CASSPGVNEQFF.

The V call is TRBV5-1, the J call TRBJ2-1; TRBD2 aligns across 7 bases. V was clipped by 0 bases and J by 7 bases; unmatched bases: 4. This CDR3 is 14 amino acids long. Germline CDR1 reads SGHRS; CDR2 reads YFSETQ. CDR3 DNA sequence: TGCGCCAGCAGCTTGGGGGAGGGAAGTAATGAGCAGTTCTTC. Its protein product is CASSLGEGSNEQFF.

The CDR3 sequence is CATSLGTSGLDTQYF. The DNA of the CDR3 is TGTGCCACCAGCCTCGGGACTAGCGGGTTGGATACGCAGTATTTT. The chain uses TRBV15 and TRBJ2-3, with 12 bases that match TRBD2. After removal of 5 bases from V and 6 bases from J, the junction contained 6 bases not matched to a gene. Looked up from germline, CDR1 is LNHNV and CDR2 is YYDKDF (reference sequence). The CDR3 is 15 amino acids.

The chain has TRBV5-4 and TRBJ2-7; D unresolved. Germline values: CDR1 SGHNT, CDR2 YYREEE (reference sequence). The V gene lost 3 bases and the J gene lost 2 bases, with 12 bases spanning the gap. CDR3 length: 14 amino acids. This chain's CDR3 is CASSSAPTPYEQYF. In DNA form, the CDR3 reads TGTGCCAGCAGCTCAGCCCCGACACCCTACGAGCAGTACTTC.

The table lists this clone with a count of one. The junction and the germline gene differ at one end; a read error may be behind it. This chain joins TRBV9 and TRBJ2-2; D gene unclear. The CDR3 loop spans 12 amino acids. CDR1 is SGDLS and CDR2 is YYNGEE in the germline V gene. As DNA, the CDR3 is TGTGCCGGCAGCGTACAGTCCGGGGAGCTGTTTTTT. This gives the protein CAGSVQSGELFF.

The CDR3 reads CASSRDSLRTDTQYF. CDR3 DNA sequence: TGTGCCAGCTCCAGGGACAGCCTCCGCACAGATACGCAGTATTTT. V and J are TRBV6-4 and TRBJ2-3; 7 bases match TRBD1. V dropped 8 bases and J dropped 1; count of bases not matched to a gene: 9. The CDR3 contains 15 residues. Germline loops: CDR1 MRHNA, CDR2 SNTAGT.

The chain uses TRBV2 and TRBJ2-2; 8 bases are a match to TRBD2. V dropped 9 bases and J dropped 11; count of bases not matched to a gene: 5. The CDR3 extends over 11 amino acids. Germline V lookup: CDR1 SNHLY, CDR2 FYNNEI. CDR3 DNA: TGTGCCAGTCGACTAGCGCCTGAGCTGTTTTTT. It encodes CASRLAPELFF.

The rearrangement joins TRBV5-1 to TRBJ1-1; 10 bases agree with TRBD1. This CDR3 contains 16 residues. The V and J ends lost 1 base and 1 base, in that order; junction bases with no gene match: 4. Germline V lookup: CDR1 SGHRS, CDR2 YFSETQ. The CDR3 here is CASSLPRDRGNTEAFF. CDR3 bases: TGCGCCAGCAGCTTGCCCCGGGACAGGGGGAACACTGAAGCTTTCTTT.

This chain uses TRBV7-9 with TRBJ2-7; possibly TRBD1 for D (5 bases). Trimming cost V 3 bases and J 4 bases, with 10 bases left between them. This CDR3 region has 13 residues. Per the germline V gene, CDR1 is SEHNR and CDR2 is FQNEAQ (reference sequence). The CDR3 spells CASSFAGKYEQYF. In DNA form, the CDR3 reads TGTGCCAGCAGCTTCGCAGGGAAGTACGAGCAGTACTTC.

The rearrangement uses TRBV6-1 and TRBJ2-3; D is ambiguous. V shed 6 bases and J shed 2 bases, with 12 bases lying between them. Germline lookup yields CDR1 MNHNS and CDR2 SASEGT. The CDR3 contains 14 residues. The CDR3 loop reads CASSPSYYTDTQYF. The DNA of the CDR3 is TGTGCCAGCAGCCCCAGTTACTACACAGATACGCAGTATTTT.

The J gene is TRBJ1-5, the V gene TRBV12-5; no reliable D call. With 6 bases removed from V and 6 bases from J, the gap between germline ends came to 6 bases. Germline assignment: CDR1 LGHNT and CDR2 FRNRAP. CDR3 length: 11 amino acids. The chain's CDR3 is CASGVSQPQHF. Here the CDR3 DNA reads TGTGCTAGTGGGGTCAGTCAGCCCCAGCATTTT.

The chain employs TRBV7-9 and TRBJ2-1; the D is unclear. Germline V gene data show CDR1 as SEHNR and CDR2 as FQNEAQ (reference sequence). CDR3 length: 11 amino acids. V lost 5 bases, J lost 9 bases, and 8 bases lay in between. The CDR3 DNA is TGTGCCAGCAGCCAGTCCATTGAGCAGTTCTTC. Its protein is CASSQSIEQFF. Based on the CDR3 plus reference TRBV7-9 and TRBJ2-1, the full variable domain is DTGVSQNPRHKITKRGQNVTFRCDPISEHNRLYWYRQTLGQGPEFLTYFQNEAQLEKSRLLSDRFSAERPKGSFSTLEIQRTEQGDSAMYLCASSQSIEQFFGPGTRLTVL.

This clone was counted a few times. The CDR3 spells CASSPLGQGYLEQFF. CDR3 bases: TGTGCCAGCAGTCCTCTCGGACAGGGTTACCTTGAGCAGTTCTTC. V gene TRBV28 combines with J gene TRBJ2-1, with 8 nucleotides matching TRBD1. The CDR3 has 15 amino acids. The V and J ends lost 5 bases and 9 bases, in that order; junction bases with no gene match: 12. CDR1 and CDR2 from the germline V gene are MDHEN and SYDVKM.

V is TRBV6-1 and J is TRBJ2-4, with D possibly being TRBD1 (5 bases). Between the trimmed V and J ends, which lost 3 bases and 7 bases, there was a span of 13 bases. Looked up from germline, CDR1 is MNHNS and CDR2 is SASEGT. CDR3 size: 14 residues. CDR3: CASSEKGQGNIQYF. CDR3 DNA sequence: TGTGCCAGCAGTGAGAAGGGCCAGGGCAACATTCAGTACTTC.